These T cell receptor beta chains were read from a single sample in a study of read filtering for tumor transcriptome and immune sequencing. TCRdb used MiXCR to reprocess the reads, holding one entry per CDR3 protein. The sample yields around 140,000 distinct CDR3 sequences, under 15% seen once. Sequencing was performed on a population of CD138-negative cells sorted from bone marrow. These receptors were taken from a donor over 35 with multiple myeloma. CDR3s include the opening cysteine and the closing phenylalanine or tryptophan. A D gene is named only where the DNA matches it firmly. Some rows mark clone size as missing; the rest say once, few, many or name a class of expanded clone.

abundance	v_gene	d_gene	j_gene	CDR3aa	CDR3nt
many	TRBV6-4	.	TRBJ2-3	CASSGQGTDTQYF	TGTGCCAGCAGTGGTCAGGGCACAGATACGCAGTATTTT
many	TRBV7-6	.	TRBJ1-1	CASSRTQNTEAFF	TGTGCCAGCAGCCGGACCCAAAACACTGAAGCTTTCTTT
many	TRBV29-1	.	TRBJ2-1	CSVAGTEQFF	TGCAGCGTTGCCGGGACAGAGCAGTTCTTC
many	TRBV11-3	.	TRBJ2-7	CASSRGTVYEQYF	TGTGCCAGCAGCCGCGGGACAGTTTACGAGCAGTACTTC
.	TRBV7-9	.	TRBJ1-1	CASSTQPGNTEAFF	TGTGCCAGCAGCACCCAGCCCGGAAACACTGAAGCTTTCTTT
.	TRBV6-6	TRBD1	TRBJ2-1	CASSSGEGQSYNEQFF	TGTGCCAGCAGTTCCGGAGAGGGACAGTCCTACAATGAGCAGTTCTTC
many	TRBV29-1	TRBD1	TRBJ1-5	CSTRQGPNQPQHF	TGCAGCACTAGACAGGGCCCCAATCAGCCCCAGCATTTT
many	TRBV20-1	TRBD2	TRBJ2-1	CSFGRTSSYNEQFF	TGCAGCTTCGGGAGGACCAGCTCCTACAATGAGCAGTTCTTC
many	TRBV20-1	.	TRBJ2-2	CSARRAGPNTGELFF	TGCAGTGCTAGGAGGGCGGGACCGAACACCGGGGAGCTGTTTTTT
many	TRBV20-1	TRBD1	TRBJ1-5	CSAPDRGFDQPQHF	TGCAGTGCTCCGGACAGGGGGTTTGACCAGCCCCAGCATTTT
many	TRBV24-1	TRBD1	TRBJ2-1	CATSDPEGAQGSYNEQFF	TGTGCCACCAGTGACCCCGAGGGGGCCCAGGGCTCCTACAATGAGCAGTTCTTC
many	TRBV5-1	TRBD2	TRBJ2-5	CASSIKREVETQYF	TGCGCCAGCAGCATCAAGCGGGAGGTGGAGACCCAGTACTTC
many	TRBV19	.	TRBJ2-3	CASSMSRDTQYF	TGTGCCAGTAGTATGAGCCGTGATACGCAGTATTTT
many	TRBV10-3	.	TRBJ2-7	CAISERGDEQYF	TGTGCCATCAGTGAACGCGGAGACGAGCAGTACTTC
many	TRBV9	.	TRBJ1-4	CASSVVTNEKLFF	TGTGCCAGCAGCGTAGTAACAAATGAAAAACTGTTTTTT
many	TRBV5-6	TRBD2	TRBJ2-2	CASSSGLAGVTGELFF	TGTGCCAGCAGCTCAGGACTAGCGGGAGTTACCGGGGAGCTGTTTTTT
many	TRBV11-2	TRBD1	TRBJ1-5	CASSLGQGVDNQPQHF	TGTGCCAGCAGCTTAGGACAGGGAGTCGACAATCAGCCCCAGCATTTT
many	TRBV11-2	.	TRBJ2-7	CASSRRREHVGYEQYF	TGTGCCAGCAGCCGCCGAAGGGAGCACGTCGGCTACGAGCAGTACTTC
few	TRBV29-1	.	TRBJ2-7	CSVEVALGYEQYF	TGCAGCGTTGAAGTAGCTCTCGGGTACGAGCAGTACTTC
many	TRBV4-1	.	TRBJ1-4	CASSPPGRLNEKLFF	TGCGCCAGCAGCCCCCCAGGGAGATTAAATGAAAAACTGTTTTTT
many	TRBV7-8	.	TRBJ2-7	CASSLGRGTAYEQYF	TGTGCCAGCAGCCTCGGACGTGGCACAGCCTACGAGCAGTACTTC
many	TRBV24-1	.	TRBJ1-2	CATSDSREDYGYTF	TGTGCCACCAGTGATTCCCGGGAAGACTATGGCTACACCTTC
.	TRBV7-9	.	TRBJ1-1	CASSFNRLPNTEAFF	TGTGCCAGCAGCTTTAATAGACTGCCGAACACTGAAGCTTTCTTT
many	TRBV5-7	TRBD2	TRBJ2-7	CASSLVGTSGSAPYEQYF	TGTGCCAGCAGCTTGGTGGGGACTAGCGGGTCGGCCCCCTACGAGCAGTACTTC
many	TRBV6-2/TRBV6-3	TRBD1	TRBJ1-1	CASRGTVNTEAFF	TGTGCCAGCAGGGGGACAGTGAACACTGAAGCTTTCTTT
many	TRBV9	.	TRBJ2-3	CASSVQGYGTDTQYF	TGTGCCAGCAGCGTACAGGGTTACGGCACAGATACGCAGTATTTT
many	TRBV29-1	.	TRBJ2-3	CSVGGITDTQYF	TGCAGCGTTGGGGGGATCACAGATACGCAGTATTTT
many	TRBV5-6	.	TRBJ2-3	CASSQGTTTDTQYF	TGTGCCAGCAGCCAGGGGACCACCACAGATACGCAGTATTTT
many	TRBV11-2	TRBD2	TRBJ2-1	CASSVSTSGSYNEQFF	TGTGCCAGCAGCGTTTCCACTAGCGGGAGCTACAATGAGCAGTTCTTC
many	TRBV4-3	.	TRBJ2-1	CASSQADFLGDEQFF	TGCGCCAGCAGCCAAGCGGATTTCTTGGGCGATGAGCAGTTCTTC
many	TRBV7-2	.	TRBJ1-5	CASSLGGGYSNQPQHF	TGTGCCAGCAGCCTGGGTGGGGGCTATAGCAATCAGCCCCAGCATTTT
many	TRBV29-1	TRBD1	TRBJ2-1	CSAGIPRGGLEQFF	TGCAGCGCCGGAATACCGAGAGGGGGCCTTGAGCAGTTCTTC
many	TRBV11-2	TRBD2	TRBJ2-1	CASSPIYGLAGGYNEQFF	TGTGCCAGCAGCCCTATTTACGGACTAGCGGGAGGGTACAATGAGCAGTTCTTC
many	TRBV19	TRBD1	TRBJ1-2	CPPGQGAFGYTF	TGTCCCCCGGGACAGGGGGCTTTTGGCTACACCTTC
.	TRBV29-1	.	TRBJ2-1	CNAKRDYNEQFF	TGCAACGCAAAGAGAGACTACAATGAACAGTTCTTC
many	TRBV20-1	TRBD1	TRBJ1-2	CSATKSGQVYGYTF	TGCAGTGCTACCAAATCGGGACAGGTCTATGGCTACACCTTC
.	TRBV30	.	TRBJ2-7	CAWSVQGRYEQYF	TGTGCCTGGAGTGTTCAGGGCCGGTACGAGCAGTACTTC
many	TRBV7-9	.	TRBJ2-1	CASSPLAGRTYNEQFF	TGTGCCAGCAGCCCCCTTGCCGGGCGGACCTACAATGAGCAGTTCTTC
many	TRBV6-2/TRBV6-3	.	TRBJ2-1	CASSYSTALTYNEQFF	TGTGCCAGCAGTTACTCGACAGCCTTAACGTACAATGAGCAGTTCTTC
.	TRBV6-6	TRBD1	TRBJ1-1	CASSYSRGSEAFF	TGTGCCAGCAGTTACTCCAGGGGGTCTGAAGCTTTCTTT
many	TRBV3-1	.	TRBJ1-5	CASSQVSGGNQPQHF	TGTGCCAGCAGCCAAGTCTCAGGCGGCAATCAGCCCCAGCATTTT
many	TRBV9	.	TRBJ2-1	CASSGSEQGEQFF	TGTGCCAGCAGCGGAAGCGAGCAGGGTGAGCAGTTCTTC
.	TRBV27	TRBD1	TRBJ2-5	CASNFRDRGRETQYF	TGTGCCAGCAACTTCCGGGACAGGGGGCGAGAGACCCAGTACTTC
.	TRBV15	.	TRBJ1-1	CATSRGGGLRAFF	TGTGCCACCAGCAGAGGAGGGGGGCTACGGGCTTTCTTT
many	TRBV6-2/TRBV6-3	.	TRBJ2-1	CASSYPVGSGSDEQFF	TGTGCCAGCAGTTACCCTGTAGGGAGTGGTTCCGATGAGCAGTTCTTC
many	TRBV2	.	TRBJ1-1	CASSENPGPWAVEAFF	TGTGCCAGCAGTGAAAATCCGGGGCCCTGGGCAGTGGAAGCTTTCTTT
many	TRBV28	.	TRBJ2-5	CATASGTIQETQYF	TGTGCCACCGCTTCCGGGACAATCCAAGAGACCCAGTACTTC
many	TRBV9	TRBD1	TRBJ2-5	CASSAGTGSQETQYF	TGTGCCAGCAGCGCCGGGACAGGGAGCCAAGAGACCCAGTACTTC
.	TRBV6-6	.	TRBJ2-1	CASSSQYNEQFF	TGTGCCAGCAGTTCACAGTACAATGAGCAGTTCTTC